This TCR beta chain was found in a study of shared clonotypes between healthy human individuals. Assay: immunoSEQ multiplex PCR; the TCRdb copy retains only in-frame clones and omits some. Of 550,000 to 850,000 clones in the sample, approximately 77% are singletons; the top ten hold under 2%. This clone was detected only a few times. The germline gives CDR1 SGHNT, CDR2 YYREEE (reference sequence). The CDR3 totals 14 residues. V was shortened by 3 bases and J by 8 bases, with 17 bases between the two germline ends. This rearrangement joins TRBV5-4 to TRBJ1-2; the D is unclear. Specimen: memory CD4+ T cells sorted from blood. Specified subset: CD45RA-negative fraction. The TCR comes from a woman in her 30s in good health. CDR3 nucleotides: TGTGCCAGCAGCTCGACGGGCAAATCCCAGGGCTACACCTTC. It yields the protein CASSSTGKSQGYTF.